This entry concerns a single T cell receptor beta chain. The antigen remains unidentified. This specimen includes other DNA sequences encoding the same CDR3. Version v3.0 of the immunoSEQ assay ran at survey level. The protocol was immunoSEQ multiplex PCR, while the TCRdb copy is restricted to in-frame clones and leaves out a portion. The sample lists over 25,000 clones; about 86% were seen once. Germline assignment: CDR1 LNHNV and CDR2 YYDKDF (reference sequence). The V and J ends lost 0 bases and 2 bases respectively, with 0 bases between them. This CDR3 comprises 12 residues. The source of the sample is a study of long-term antiretroviral therapy in people with HIV. Findings and caveats of the study: Diversity went up after ART and still fell short of transplant donor controls.

This clonotype originated in a woman in her twenties or thirties with HIV. The material was unsorted PBMCs, obtained 0.8 years after starting antiretroviral therapy. The chain couples TRBV15 to TRBJ2-3; no definite D call. The CDR3: CATSRDTDTQYF. CDR3 nucleotide sequence: TGTGCCACCAGCAGAGACACAGATACGCAGTATTTT.